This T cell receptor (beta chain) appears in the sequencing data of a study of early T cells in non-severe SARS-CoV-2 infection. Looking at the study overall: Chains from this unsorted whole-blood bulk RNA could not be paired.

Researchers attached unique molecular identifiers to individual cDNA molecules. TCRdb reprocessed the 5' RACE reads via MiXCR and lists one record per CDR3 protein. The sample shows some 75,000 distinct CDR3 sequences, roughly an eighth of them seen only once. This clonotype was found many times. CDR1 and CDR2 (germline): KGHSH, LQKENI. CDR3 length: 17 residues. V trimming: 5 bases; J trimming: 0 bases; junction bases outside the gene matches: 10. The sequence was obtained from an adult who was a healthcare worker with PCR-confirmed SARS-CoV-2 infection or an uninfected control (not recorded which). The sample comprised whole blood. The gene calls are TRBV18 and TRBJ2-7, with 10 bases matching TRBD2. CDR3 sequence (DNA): TGTGCCAGCTCAACACGAACCAGACTAGCGGGCTCCTACGAGCAGTACTTC. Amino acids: CASSTRTRLAGSYEQYF.